The rows below give T cell receptor beta chains drawn from one sample of a study of human T cells and chemical hapten exposure. TCRdb recomputed calls from the RACE reads with MiXCR, one row per CDR3 protein. The data contain 150,000 to 200,000 distinct CDR3 sequences, about a fifth of them singletons. The input for sequencing was whole blood, taken in connection with sensitization to the hapten diphenylcyclopropenone (DPC). The receptors shown here come from a woman aged 50 to 60 with alopecia areata. Some clones in this sample may be carry-over from other donors' samples. Both conserved end residues are part of each CDR3. Fields, in order: J gene, V gene, clone size, CDR3 protein. Clone size appears in some rows only: once, few, many, or a class for an expanded clone.

>TRBJ1-5|TRBV20-1|many
CSAGQGGIGNQPQHF
>TRBJ1-1|TRBV5-1|few
CASTPNRDTEAFF
>TRBJ2-3|TRBV20-1|many
CSARDLVGTDTQYF
>TRBJ1-5|TRBV6-6|few
CASSYPTAGRPQHF
>TRBJ2-1|TRBV20-1|NA
CSANVAGTGNEQFF
>TRBJ2-6|TRBV6-4|NA
CASSDGRSGANVLTF
>TRBJ2-3|TRBV28|NA
CASIMTSGTDTQYF
>TRBJ2-7|TRBV7-9|NA
CASTEGGDEQYF
>TRBJ1-1|TRBV14|NA
CASSPPGTGYTEAFF
>TRBJ2-1|TRBV10-3|NA
CAIRADRGKFNEQFF
>TRBJ2-7|TRBV29-1|few
CSVRTSRTYEQYF
>TRBJ2-7|TRBV20-1|NA
CSASDGGRIEQYF
>TRBJ1-5|TRBV20-1|NA
CSARFGGREPQHF
>TRBJ2-5|TRBV29-1|once
CSVEGVTGRETQYF
>TRBJ2-1|TRBV28|NA
CASRKYEQFF
>TRBJ2-4|TRBV7-2|NA
CASSLDWGGNIQYF
>TRBJ2-5|TRBV3-1|NA
CASSQQGGSRQETQYF
>TRBJ1-1|TRBV10-3|NA
CAISGTPIGTEAFF
>TRBJ2-5|TRBV29-1|NA
CSVTTGGQETQYF
>TRBJ2-3|TRBV5-1|NA
CASSTGQAPDTQYF
>TRBJ1-1|TRBV29-1|few
CSTRRGNTEAFF
>TRBJ1-2|TRBV6-6|NA
CASEAGGRGYGYTF
>TRBJ2-1|TRBV28|few
CASSWTAGNEQFF
>TRBJ1-2|TRBV10-3|NA
CAISPDLAYGYTF
>TRBJ1-4|TRBV29-1|many
CSVEEGEKLFF
>TRBJ1-1|TRBV7-2|NA
CASSPTGFNRLTEAFF
>TRBJ2-5|TRBV7-8|once
CASSSQKLIETQYF
>TRBJ2-3|TRBV6-4|few
CASRQSGRAADTQYF
>TRBJ2-1|TRBV7-9|NA
CASSLGLAEQFF
>TRBJ2-1|TRBV20-1|many
CSAGLAGDDEQFF
>TRBJ2-5|TRBV29-1|NA
CSVDLLAGEGTQYF
>TRBJ2-3|TRBV6-6|many
CASSLPRIGLGTDTQYF
>TRBJ2-1|TRBV7-9|NA
CASSSFPSTGTSPHEQFF
>TRBJ2-5|TRBV24-1|few
CATSRAGETQYF
>TRBJ1-1|TRBV20-1|NA
CNVRGPDTEAFF
>TRBJ1-1|TRBV30|NA
CAWSGGGDTEAFF
>TRBJ2-2|TRBV13|NA
CASSQGILYTGELFF
>TRBJ2-7|TRBV3-1|few
CASSQPTGGEQYF
>TRBJ2-1|TRBV20-1|large
CSAVGLAGPNEQFF
>TRBJ2-3|TRBV27|many
CASSSLGITDTQYF
>TRBJ1-2|TRBV12-3/TRBV12-4|NA
CTSSPRTGGPYGYTF
>TRBJ1-1|TRBV7-9|NA
CASSLTINTEAFF
>TRBJ1-1|TRBV5-1|NA
CAGGDGNREAEAFF
>TRBJ2-5|TRBV13|NA
CASSKGRLETQYF